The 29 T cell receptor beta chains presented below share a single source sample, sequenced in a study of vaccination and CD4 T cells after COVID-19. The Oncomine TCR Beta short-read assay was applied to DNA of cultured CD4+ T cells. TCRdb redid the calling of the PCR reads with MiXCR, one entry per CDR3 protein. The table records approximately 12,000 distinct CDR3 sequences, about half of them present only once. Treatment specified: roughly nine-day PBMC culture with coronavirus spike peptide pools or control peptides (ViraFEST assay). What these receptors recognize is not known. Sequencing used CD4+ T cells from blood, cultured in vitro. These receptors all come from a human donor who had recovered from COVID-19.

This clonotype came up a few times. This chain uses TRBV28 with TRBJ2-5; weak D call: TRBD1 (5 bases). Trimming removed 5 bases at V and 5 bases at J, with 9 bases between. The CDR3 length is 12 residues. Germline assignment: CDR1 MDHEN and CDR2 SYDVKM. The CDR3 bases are TGTGCCAGCAGTCTTAACAGGGAGACCCAGTACTTC. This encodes CASSLNRETQYF.

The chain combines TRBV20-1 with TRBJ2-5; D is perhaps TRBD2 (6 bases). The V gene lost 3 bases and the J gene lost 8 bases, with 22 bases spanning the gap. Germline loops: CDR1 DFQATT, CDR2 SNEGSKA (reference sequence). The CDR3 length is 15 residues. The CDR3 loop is CSARIPTTSGSTQYF. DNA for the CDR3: TGCAGTGCTAGGATCCCCACGACTAGTGGGTCCACCCAGTACTTC.

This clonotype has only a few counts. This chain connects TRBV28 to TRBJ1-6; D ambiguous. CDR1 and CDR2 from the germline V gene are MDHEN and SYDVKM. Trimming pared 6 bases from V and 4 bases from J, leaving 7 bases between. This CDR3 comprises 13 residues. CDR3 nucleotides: TGTGCCAGCAGGGGGATATATAATTCACCCCTCCACTTT. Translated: CASRGIYNSPLHF.

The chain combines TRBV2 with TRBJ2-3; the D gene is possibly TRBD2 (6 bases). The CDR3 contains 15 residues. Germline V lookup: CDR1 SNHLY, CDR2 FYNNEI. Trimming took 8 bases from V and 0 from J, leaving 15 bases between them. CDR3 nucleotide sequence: TGTGCCAGCGCCAGGGACTCTACTAGCACAGATACGCAGTATTTT. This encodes CASARDSTSTDTQYF.

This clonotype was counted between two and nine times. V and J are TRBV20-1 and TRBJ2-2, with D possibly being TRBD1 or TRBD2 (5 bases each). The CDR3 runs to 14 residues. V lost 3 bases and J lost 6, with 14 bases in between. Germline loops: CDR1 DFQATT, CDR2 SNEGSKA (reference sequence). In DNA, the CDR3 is TGCAGTGCTAGGGGGGTGGTAGTACCCGGGGAGCTGTTTTTT. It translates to CSARGVVVPGELFF.

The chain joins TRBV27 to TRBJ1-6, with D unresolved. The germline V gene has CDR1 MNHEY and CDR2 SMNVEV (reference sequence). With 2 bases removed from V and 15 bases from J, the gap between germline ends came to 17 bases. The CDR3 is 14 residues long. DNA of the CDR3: TGTGCCAGCAGTTTAGGACTCCCGTTACTTATCCTCCACTTT. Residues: CASSLGLPLLILHF.

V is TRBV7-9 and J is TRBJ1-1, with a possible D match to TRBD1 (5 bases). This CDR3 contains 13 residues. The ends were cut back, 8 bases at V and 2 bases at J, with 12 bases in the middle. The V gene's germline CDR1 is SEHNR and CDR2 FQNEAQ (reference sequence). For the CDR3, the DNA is TGTGCCAGCGTCGGGCAGGGAAACACTGAAGCTTTCTTT. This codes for CASVGQGNTEAFF.

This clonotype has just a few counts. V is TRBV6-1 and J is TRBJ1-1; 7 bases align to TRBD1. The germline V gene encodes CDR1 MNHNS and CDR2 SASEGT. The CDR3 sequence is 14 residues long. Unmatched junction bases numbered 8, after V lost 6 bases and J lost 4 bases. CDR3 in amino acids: CASRRTGRGTEAFF. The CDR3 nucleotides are TGTGCCAGCAGGCGGACAGGAAGGGGCACTGAAGCTTTCTTT.

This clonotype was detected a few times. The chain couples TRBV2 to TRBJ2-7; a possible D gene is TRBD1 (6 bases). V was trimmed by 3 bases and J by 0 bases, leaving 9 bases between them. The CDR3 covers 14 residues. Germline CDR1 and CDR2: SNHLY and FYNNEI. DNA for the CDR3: TGTGCCAGCAGTGAGGACAGTTTCTCCTACGAGCAGTACTTC. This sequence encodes CASSEDSFSYEQYF. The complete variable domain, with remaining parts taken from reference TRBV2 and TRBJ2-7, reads EPEVTQTPSHQVTQMGQEVILRCVPISNHLYFYWYRQILGQKVEFLVSFYNNEISEKSEIFDDQFSVERPDGSNFTLKIRSTKLEDSAMYFCASSEDSFSYEQYFGPGTRLTVT.

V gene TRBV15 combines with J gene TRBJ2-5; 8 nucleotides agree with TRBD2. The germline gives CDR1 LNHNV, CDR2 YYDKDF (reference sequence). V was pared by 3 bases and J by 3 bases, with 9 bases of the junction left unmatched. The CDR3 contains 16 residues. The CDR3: CATSSELAGLEETQYF. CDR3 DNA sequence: TGTGCCACCAGCAGTGAGTTAGCGGGGCTAGAAGAGACCCAGTACTTC.

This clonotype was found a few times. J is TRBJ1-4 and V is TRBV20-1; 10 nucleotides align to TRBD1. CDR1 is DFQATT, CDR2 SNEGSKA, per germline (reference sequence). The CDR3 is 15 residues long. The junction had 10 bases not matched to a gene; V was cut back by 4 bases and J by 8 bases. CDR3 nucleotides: TGCAGTGCTACAAGACAGGGGGCACGGGACGAAAAACTGTTTTTT. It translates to CSATRQGARDEKLFF.

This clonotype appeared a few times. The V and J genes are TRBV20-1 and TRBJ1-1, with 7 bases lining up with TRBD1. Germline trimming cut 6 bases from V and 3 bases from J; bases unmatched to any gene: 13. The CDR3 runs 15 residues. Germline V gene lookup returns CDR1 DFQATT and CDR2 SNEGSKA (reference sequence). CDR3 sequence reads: CSAPGQLIGDTEAFF. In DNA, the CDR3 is TGCAGTGCCCCGGGACAGCTTATTGGGGACACTGAAGCTTTCTTT.

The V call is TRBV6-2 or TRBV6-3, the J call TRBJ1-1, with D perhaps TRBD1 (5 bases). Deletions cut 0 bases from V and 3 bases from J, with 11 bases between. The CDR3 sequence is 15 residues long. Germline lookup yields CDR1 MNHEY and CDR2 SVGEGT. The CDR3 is CASSYSLGGDTEAFF. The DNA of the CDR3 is TGTGCCAGCAGTTACTCGCTCGGGGGGGACACTGAAGCTTTCTTT.

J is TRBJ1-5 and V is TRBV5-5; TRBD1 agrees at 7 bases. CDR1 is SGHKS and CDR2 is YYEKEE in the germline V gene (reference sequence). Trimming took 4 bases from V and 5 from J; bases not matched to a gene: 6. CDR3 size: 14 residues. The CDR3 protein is CASSLRQGDQPQHF. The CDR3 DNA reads TGTGCCAGCAGCCTTCGACAGGGTGATCAGCCCCAGCATTTT.

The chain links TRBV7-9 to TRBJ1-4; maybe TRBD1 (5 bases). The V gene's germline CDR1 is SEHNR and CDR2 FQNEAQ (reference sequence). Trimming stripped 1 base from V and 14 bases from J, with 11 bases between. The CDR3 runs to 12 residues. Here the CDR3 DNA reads TGTGCCAGCAGCTTAGGGGACCGGCGGCTGTTTTTT. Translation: CASSLGDRRLFF.

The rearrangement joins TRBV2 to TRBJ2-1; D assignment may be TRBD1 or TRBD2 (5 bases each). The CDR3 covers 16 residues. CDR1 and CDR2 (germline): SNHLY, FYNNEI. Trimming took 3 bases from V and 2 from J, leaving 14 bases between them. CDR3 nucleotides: TGTGCCAGCAGTGAGTACGGGACCCTGACCTACAATGAGCAGTTCTTC. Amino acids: CASSEYGTLTYNEQFF.

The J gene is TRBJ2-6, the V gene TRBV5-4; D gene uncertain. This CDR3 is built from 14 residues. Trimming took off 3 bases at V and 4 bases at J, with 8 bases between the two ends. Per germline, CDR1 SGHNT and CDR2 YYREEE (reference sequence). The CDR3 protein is CASSSPGGANVLTF. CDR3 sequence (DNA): TGTGCCAGCAGCTCGCCTGGGGGGGCCAACGTCCTGACTTTC.

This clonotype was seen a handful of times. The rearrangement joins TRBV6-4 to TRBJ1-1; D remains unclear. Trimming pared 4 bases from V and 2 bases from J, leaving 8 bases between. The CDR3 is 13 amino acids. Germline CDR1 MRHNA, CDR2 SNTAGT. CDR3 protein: CASSVRTNTEAFF. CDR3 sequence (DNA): TGTGCCAGCAGTGTTCGCACCAACACTGAAGCTTTCTTT.

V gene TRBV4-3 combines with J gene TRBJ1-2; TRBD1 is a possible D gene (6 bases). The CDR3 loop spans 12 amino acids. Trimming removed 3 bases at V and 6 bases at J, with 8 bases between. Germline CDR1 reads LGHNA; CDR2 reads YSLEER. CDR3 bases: TGCGCCAGCAGCCAGGCAGGGGATGGCTACACCTTC. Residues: CASSQAGDGYTF.

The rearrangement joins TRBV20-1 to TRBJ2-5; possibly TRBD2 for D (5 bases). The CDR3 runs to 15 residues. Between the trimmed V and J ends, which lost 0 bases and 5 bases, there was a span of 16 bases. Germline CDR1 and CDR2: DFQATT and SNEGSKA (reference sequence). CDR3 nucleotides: TGCAGTGCTAGAGACCCAGGACTGGGGAAGGAGACCCAGTACTTC. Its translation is CSARDPGLGKETQYF.

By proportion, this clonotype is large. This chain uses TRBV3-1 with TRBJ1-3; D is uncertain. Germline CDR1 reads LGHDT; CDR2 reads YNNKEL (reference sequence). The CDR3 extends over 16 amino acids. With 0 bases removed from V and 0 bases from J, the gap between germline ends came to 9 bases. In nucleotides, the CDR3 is TGTGCCAGCAGCCAAGATACGGGATACTCTGGAAACACCATATATTTT. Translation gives CASSQDTGYSGNTIYF.

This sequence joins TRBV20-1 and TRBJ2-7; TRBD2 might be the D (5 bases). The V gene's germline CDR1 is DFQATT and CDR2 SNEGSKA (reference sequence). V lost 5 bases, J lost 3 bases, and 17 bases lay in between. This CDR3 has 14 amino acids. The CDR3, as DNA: TGCAGTGCTGTTGGGGAGTCCTGGTACTACGAGCAGTACTTC. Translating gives CSAVGESWYYEQYF.

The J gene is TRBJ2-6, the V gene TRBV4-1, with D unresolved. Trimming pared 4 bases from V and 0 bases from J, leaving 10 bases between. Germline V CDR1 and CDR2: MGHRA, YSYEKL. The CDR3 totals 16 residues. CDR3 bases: TGCGCCAGCAGCCCTACCGAGAGCTCTGGGGCCAACGTCCTGACTTTC. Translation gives CASSPTESSGANVLTF.

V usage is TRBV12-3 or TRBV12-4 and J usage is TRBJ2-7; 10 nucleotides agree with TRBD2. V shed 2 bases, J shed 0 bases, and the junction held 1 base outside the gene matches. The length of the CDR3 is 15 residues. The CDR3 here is CASSLSSGSSYEQYF. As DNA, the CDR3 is TGTGCCAGCAGTTTATCTAGCGGGAGCTCCTACGAGCAGTACTTC.

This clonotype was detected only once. CDR3 amino acids: CAVTGVYTEAFF. CDR3 in DNA: TGTGCCGTGACAGGGGTTTACACTGAAGCTTTCTTT. This rearrangement joins TRBV19 to TRBJ1-1; TRBD1 aligns across 8 bases. The CDR3 is 12 amino acids. CDR1 is LNHDA, CDR2 SQIVND, per germline (reference sequence). V lost 11 bases, J lost 3 bases, and 5 bases stayed unmatched.

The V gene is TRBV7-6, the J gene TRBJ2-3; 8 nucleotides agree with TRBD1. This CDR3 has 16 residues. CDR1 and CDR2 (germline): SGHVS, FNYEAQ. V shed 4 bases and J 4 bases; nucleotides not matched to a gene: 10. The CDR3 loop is CASSSRGVRGPDTQYF. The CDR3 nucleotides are TGTGCCAGCAGCTCAAGGGGGGTCAGGGGGCCAGATACGCAGTATTTT.

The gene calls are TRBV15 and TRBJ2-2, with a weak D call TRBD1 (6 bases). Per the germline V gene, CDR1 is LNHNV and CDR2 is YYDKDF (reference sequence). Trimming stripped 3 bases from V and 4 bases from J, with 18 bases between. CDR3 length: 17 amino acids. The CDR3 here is CATSRLLGAVGTGELFF. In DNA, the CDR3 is TGTGCCACCAGCAGGTTGTTGGGGGCGGTGGGCACCGGGGAGCTGTTTTTT.

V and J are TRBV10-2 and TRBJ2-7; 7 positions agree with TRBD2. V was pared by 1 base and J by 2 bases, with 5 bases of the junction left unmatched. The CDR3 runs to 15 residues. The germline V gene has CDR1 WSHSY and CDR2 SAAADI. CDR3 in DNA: TGCGCCAGCAGTGAGTTTCGGGGGAGGGCCTACGAGCAGTACTTC. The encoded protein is CASSEFRGRAYEQYF.

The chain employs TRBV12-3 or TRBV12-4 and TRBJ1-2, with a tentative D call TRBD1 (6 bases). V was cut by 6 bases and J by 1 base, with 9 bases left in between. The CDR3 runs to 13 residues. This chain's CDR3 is CASRGGDNYGYTF. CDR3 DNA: TGTGCCAGCAGAGGGGGAGATAACTATGGCTACACCTTC.